This T cell receptor beta chain was observed in a study of HIV-infected patients and healthy controls. Study-level results: HIV+ repertoires were severely depleted of MAIT alpha-chain CDR3s, unlike healthy controls. Compared with healthy controls, HIV-infected patients showed less CDR3 sharing between individuals. Significantly higher mean Gini indices appeared in HIV-infected repertoires, possibly reflecting oligoclonality.

This CDR3 has 15 amino acids. The V gene's germline CDR1 is MDHEN and CDR2 SYDVKM. Trimming removed 8 bases from V and 2 bases from J, with 18 bases in between. Reverse transcription used 500 to 550 ng RNA and constant-region primers for alpha and beta. Each of the alpha and beta chains got its own library through chain-specific third strand synthesis with indices. Ligation attached cDNA to a 5' RACE adapter that carried a random hexamer and SP2 site. TCRdb re-derived calls from the 5' RACE reads in MiXCR, one entry per CDR3 protein. The table lists about 10,000 distinct CDR3 sequences, about 5.2% of them singletons. This clonotype was picked up a small number of times. Its antigen is as yet unknown. The repertoire came from unfractionated whole blood and reflected all unsorted peripheral T cells.

This TCR came from an adult with HIV infection. V and J are TRBV28 and TRBJ2-5; D not certain. The input for sequencing was blood, taken before antiretroviral therapy. The chain's CDR3 is CASASQRLTQETQYF. DNA of the CDR3: TGTGCCAGCGCTTCGCAAAGACTGACGCAAGAGACCCAGTACTTC.